The 28 T cell receptor beta chains reported below all come from one sample, sequenced in a study of regulatory T cells. General study results and limits: Hydrophobic residues at CDR3 positions 6 and 7 were enriched in conventional CD4+ T cells of CD3G-deficient patients.

Antigens of these TCRs are unknown. Amplification used 52 TRBV primers and 13 TRBJ primers. Sequenced by immunoSEQ multiplex PCR; TCRdb stores in-frame clones only, minus some. The sample shows about 34,000 clones, 93% of them seen only once. What was sequenced was conventional CD4+ T cells sorted from blood. These receptors came from a child aged 2 to 10 with CD3G deficiency.

The rearrangement links TRBV28 to TRBJ1-1, with unresolved D. The CDR3 totals 11 residues. V was shortened by 4 bases and J by 1 base, with 1 base between the two germline ends. Germline lookup yields CDR1 MDHEN and CDR2 SYDVKM. The CDR3 DNA follows: TGTGCCAGCAGTTCGAACACTGAAGCTTTCTTT. It codes for CASSSNTEAFF.

The rearrangement joins TRBV9 to TRBJ1-5; TRBD1 is a possible D gene (6 bases). The CDR3 loop spans 16 amino acids. The germline CDR1 and CDR2 sequences are SGDLS and YYNGEE. V was shortened by 0 bases and J by 6 bases, with 16 bases between the two germline ends. This chain's CDR3 is CASSVVPAGAGQPQHF. CDR3 bases: TGTGCCAGCAGCGTAGTACCGGCGGGGGCTGGTCAGCCCCAGCATTTT.

This chain connects TRBV6-1 to TRBJ2-7, with a weak D call TRBD2 (5 bases). Trimming left V 3 bases short and J 5 bases short, with 17 bases between. The germline CDR1 and CDR2 sequences are MNHNS and SASEGT. The CDR3 extends over 15 amino acids. The CDR3 sequence is CASSDPFHRRNEQYF. CDR3 bases: TGTGCCAGCAGTGATCCTTTCCACCGGAGGAACGAGCAGTACTTC.

The CDR3 coding sequence is TGTGCCATCAGTGAGTTTGTCGGGGTTCGATATACGCAGTATTTT. Translation gives CAISEFVGVRYTQYF. The chain links TRBV10-3 to TRBJ2-3, with D possibly matching TRBD2 (5 bases). Looked up from germline, CDR1 is ENHRY and CDR2 is SYGVKD. CDR3 length: 15 amino acids. Trimming took 1 base from V and 7 from J, leaving 15 bases between them.

V usage is TRBV11-3 and J usage is TRBJ2-1, with D tentatively TRBD1 (5 bases). Germline values: CDR1 SGHNT, CDR2 YENEEA. This CDR3 contains 13 residues. The V end was cut by 2 bases, the J end by 7 bases, with 9 bases between. Here the CDR3 DNA reads TGTGCCAGCAGCTTATCAGGGTTAAATGAGCAGTTCTTC. It is translated as CASSLSGLNEQFF.

V is TRBV28 and J is TRBJ2-1; D may match TRBD1 or TRBD2 (6 bases each). Trimming pared 6 bases from V and 0 bases from J, leaving 15 bases between. Germline V gene lookup returns CDR1 MDHEN and CDR2 SYDVKM. The CDR3 length is 16 residues. The CDR3 coding sequence is TGTGCCAGCAGCGTAGGGGGGATGGGCTCCTACAATGAGCAGTTCTTC. Encoded protein: CASSVGGMGSYNEQFF.

In its sample, this clone was seen a few times. The chain employs TRBV6-6 and TRBJ2-7; D is possibly TRBD2 (6 bases). Germline-derived CDR1 and CDR2 are MNHNY and SVGAGI (reference sequence). The CDR3 covers 14 residues. The V end lost 6 bases, the J end lost 5 bases, and 17 bases lay between the germline ends. The CDR3 bases are TGTGCCAGCAGCCGACTAGGTACGGCCCACGAGCAGTACTTC. It specifies CASSRLGTAHEQYF.

The chain employs TRBV28 and TRBJ1-5; D not resolved. Per the germline V gene, CDR1 is MDHEN and CDR2 is SYDVKM. The CDR3 spans 12 residues. Trimming pared 3 bases from V and 6 bases from J, leaving 6 bases between. The CDR3 nucleotides are TGTGCCAGCAGTTTGGCTGGTCAGCCCCAGCATTTT. It translates to CASSLAGQPQHF.

The V and J genes are TRBV6-1 and TRBJ2-7; 8 bases line up with TRBD2. Germline V gives CDR1 MNHNS, CDR2 SASEGT. Germline trimming cut 6 bases from V and 2 bases from J; bases unmatched to any gene: 6. This CDR3 is 14 amino acids long. CDR3 DNA: TGTGCCAGCAGGTCCTATAGCGGGACCTACGAGCAGTACTTC. It is translated as CASRSYSGTYEQYF.

This clone was observed once. CDR3 amino acids: CASSNTGYEQYF. CDR3 in DNA: TGTGCCAGCTCAAATACGGGGTACGAGCAGTACTTC. This sequence joins TRBV18 and TRBJ2-7, with D maybe TRBD2 (5 bases). Trimming removed 5 bases from V and 4 bases from J, with 9 bases in between. This CDR3 contains 12 residues. Germline V lookup: CDR1 KGHSH, CDR2 LQKENI. Drawing the rest from reference TRBV18 and TRBJ2-7, the complete variable domain is NAGVMQNPRHLVRRRGQEARLRCSPMKGHSHVYWYRQLPEEGLKFMVYLQKENIIDESGMPKERFSAEFPKEGPSILRIQQVVRGDSAAYFCASSNTGYEQYFGPGTRLTVT.

CDR3 in amino acids: CASGSGSLYNEQFF. CDR3 sequence (DNA): TGTGCCTCTGGTTCGGGTAGCCTTTACAATGAGCAGTTCTTC. The rearrangement joins TRBV10-3 to TRBJ2-1; D is uncertain. The CDR3 runs 14 residues. The germline V and J ends were trimmed by 11 bases and 4 bases, with 18 bases remaining between them. Germline loops: CDR1 ENHRY, CDR2 SYGVKD.

CDR3 amino acids: CASSLTGDTGELFF. The CDR3 region has the DNA TGTGCCAGCAGCTTAACGGGGGACACCGGGGAGCTGTTTTTT. The chain links TRBV7-9 to TRBJ2-2, with D possibly being TRBD2 (6 bases). The CDR3 has 14 residues. The germline CDR1 and CDR2 sequences are SEHNR and FQNEAQ (reference sequence). V dropped 2 bases and J dropped 3 bases, with 7 bases sitting between them.

The rearrangement links TRBV28 to TRBJ1-1; D unresolved. Between the trimmed V and J ends, which lost 6 bases and 7 bases, there was a span of 18 bases. Germline assignment: CDR1 MDHEN and CDR2 SYDVKM. The CDR3 covers 14 residues. Here the CDR3 reads CASSEPASGREAFF. CDR3 DNA: TGTGCCAGCAGCGAACCCGCCTCGGGTCGTGAAGCTTTCTTT. The full variable domain, with the rest looked up from reference TRBV28 and TRBJ1-1, is DVKVTQSSRYLVKRTGEKVFLECVQDMDHENMFWYRQDPGLGLRLIYFSYDVKMKEKGDIPEGYSVSREKKERFSLILESASTNQTSMYLCASSEPASGREAFFGQGTRLTVV.

The count of this clone is one. The gene calls are TRBV11-1 and TRBJ2-6; 8 bases match TRBD1. CDR1 is SGHAT, CDR2 FQDESV, per germline (reference sequence). J was trimmed by 2 bases and V by 5 bases; bases with no gene match: 8. This CDR3 is 17 amino acids long. CDR3 sequence reads: CASSIGTGIAGANVLTF. CDR3 nucleotides: TGTGCCAGCAGCATCGGGACAGGTATTGCTGGGGCCAACGTCCTGACTTTC.

The rearrangement links TRBV5-1 to TRBJ2-1; TRBD2 is a possible D gene (6 bases). V was shortened by 0 bases and J by 0 bases, with 13 bases between the two germline ends. From germline, CDR1 is SGHRS and CDR2 YFSETQ. This CDR3 is 17 amino acids long. DNA for the CDR3: TGCGCCAGCAGCTTGGATGCGGGGCACAGCTCCTACAATGAGCAGTTCTTC. This sequence encodes CASSLDAGHSSYNEQFF.

This chain connects TRBV28 to TRBJ2-7; D possibly matches TRBD1 or TRBD2 (7 bases each). Germline V gives CDR1 MDHEN, CDR2 SYDVKM. The CDR3 extends over 14 amino acids. Trimming removed 3 bases from V and 7 bases from J, with 16 bases in between. CDR3 bases: TGTGCCAGCAGTTTTTGGGAGGGGGCCGGAGAGCAGTACTTC. This gives the protein CASSFWEGAGEQYF.

The chain is built from TRBV7-9 and TRBJ1-1, with 9 bases aligning to TRBD1. CDR1 and CDR2 from the germline V gene are SEHNR and FQNEAQ (reference sequence). CDR3 length equals 13 residues. Trimming took 5 bases from V and 5 from J; bases not matched to a gene: 3. DNA of the CDR3: TGTGCCAGCAGCCGACAGGGGGGAACTGAAGCTTTCTTT. It encodes CASSRQGGTEAFF.

V gene TRBV28 combines with J gene TRBJ2-7; 9 nucleotides agree with TRBD1. CDR1 and CDR2 from the germline V gene are MDHEN and SYDVKM. The trim removed 4 bases at V and 3 bases at J, leaving 10 bases unmatched. The CDR3 consists of 16 residues. CDR3 amino acids: CASSSPTGGFHYEQYF. The CDR3 DNA follows: TGTGCCAGCAGTTCCCCGACAGGGGGTTTTCACTACGAGCAGTACTTC.

CDR3 nucleotides: TGTGCCAGCAGTGAACAGGGAAAGACCCAGTACTTC. Protein product: CASSEQGKTQYF. The gene calls are TRBV6-1 and TRBJ2-5; TRBD1 is a possible D gene (5 bases). Per germline, CDR1 MNHNS and CDR2 SASEGT. Deletions cut 2 bases from V and 6 bases from J, with 7 bases between. The CDR3 contains 12 residues.

The count of this clone is one. The rearrangement joins TRBV19 to TRBJ2-1, with 9 nucleotides matching TRBD2. The CDR3 loop spans 13 amino acids. Germline CDR1 and CDR2: LNHDA and SQIVND (reference sequence). V was pared by 6 bases and J by 10 bases, with 7 bases of the junction left unmatched. The CDR3 loop is CASRASGKGEQFF. CDR3 DNA sequence: TGTGCCAGTAGGGCTAGCGGGAAAGGGGAGCAGTTCTTC.

The gene calls are TRBV6-1 and TRBJ2-7; D is undetermined. Germline CDR1 is MNHNS and CDR2 is SASEGT. The CDR3 has 15 residues. Trimming took 0 bases from V and 4 from J, leaving 13 bases between them. CDR3 in amino acids: CASSEALQWSYEQYF. CDR3 in DNA: TGTGCCAGCAGTGAAGCGCTTCAGTGGTCGTACGAGCAGTACTTC.

The V call is TRBV6-1, the J call TRBJ2-1, with D maybe TRBD2 (5 bases). CDR3 size: 15 residues. Germline V gives CDR1 MNHNS, CDR2 SASEGT. Trimming left V 6 bases short and J 7 bases short, with 19 bases between. CDR3 coding DNA: TGTGCCAGCAGACCCGGGATTACATCAAGAAATGAGCAGTTCTTC. Residues: CASRPGITSRNEQFF.

The chain links TRBV28 to TRBJ2-7; D remains ambiguous. This CDR3 is built from 12 residues. Trimming shortened V by 4 bases and J by 4 bases, and 8 bases separated the two germline ends. Germline assignment: CDR1 MDHEN and CDR2 SYDVKM. The CDR3 nucleotides are TGTGCCAGCAGTTCCTCAACATACGAGCAGTACTTC. Its protein product is CASSSSTYEQYF. Based on the CDR3 plus reference TRBV28 and TRBJ2-7, the full variable domain is DVKVTQSSRYLVKRTGEKVFLECVQDMDHENMFWYRQDPGLGLRLIYFSYDVKMKEKGDIPEGYSVSREKKERFSLILESASTNQTSMYLCASSSSTYEQYFGPGTRLTVT.

The rearrangement joins TRBV18 to TRBJ2-2; possibly TRBD1 for D (5 bases). The CDR3 has 15 amino acids. Between the trimmed V and J ends, which lost 6 bases and 0 bases, there was a span of 11 bases. The germline CDR1 and CDR2 sequences are KGHSH and LQKENI. The CDR3: CASSRTHSNTGELFF. The CDR3 DNA reads as TGTGCCAGCTCCAGGACACACTCGAACACCGGGGAGCTGTTTTTT.

The chain uses TRBV6-1 and TRBJ2-7; D remains unclear. This CDR3 has 13 residues. Per germline, CDR1 MNHNS and CDR2 SASEGT. The germline V and J ends were trimmed by 4 bases and 2 bases, with 9 bases remaining between them. The CDR3 DNA reads TGTGCCAGCAGTGCCCGAAGTCCCTACGAGCAGTACTTC. It encodes CASSARSPYEQYF.

This chain links TRBV11-2 with TRBJ2-7; D is possibly TRBD1 (5 bases). V dropped 2 bases and J dropped 7 bases, with 15 bases sitting between them. Looked up from germline, CDR1 is SGHAT and CDR2 is FQNNGV. CDR3 length: 14 residues. This chain's CDR3 is CASSLSAGPREQYF. In DNA form, the CDR3 reads TGTGCCAGCAGCTTATCAGCAGGGCCGAGGGAGCAGTACTTC.

The chain recombines TRBV19 with TRBJ2-6; D ambiguous. The germline V gene encodes CDR1 LNHDA and CDR2 SQIVND (reference sequence). With 4 bases removed from V and 2 bases from J, the gap between germline ends came to 3 bases. This CDR3 has 13 residues. The CDR3 loop reads CASSRTGANVLTF. The CDR3 DNA reads as TGTGCCAGTAGTAGGACTGGGGCCAACGTCCTGACTTTC.

The rearrangement joins TRBV18 to TRBJ2-1, with no clear D. CDR1 and CDR2 from the germline V gene are KGHSH and LQKENI. V lost 2 bases and J lost 3, with 8 bases in between. The CDR3 is 14 residues long. The CDR3 protein is CASSPGLSYNEQFF. CDR3 nucleotides: TGTGCCAGCTCACCAGGGCTTAGCTACAATGAGCAGTTCTTC.